These T cell receptor beta chains were read from a single sample in a study of blood T cell repertoires in COVID-19. The assay was immunoSEQ multiplex PCR, and TCRdb's table has in-frame clones only and misses some. The sample lists 330,000 or so clones, approximately 89% occurring once. The sample consisted of PBMCs or T cells enriched from blood (not recorded which). The receptors shown here come from a man aged 40-55 years in a cohort exposed to, infected with or recovered from COVID-19 (not recorded which). The conserved cysteine and the conserved F or W are not part of the CDR3 here.

v_call	cdr3_aa
TRBV7-2	ASSLDIYYGYT
TRBV19	ASSPQTSGRAGEQF
TRBV25-1	ASSDLGTSGNEQF
TRBV28	ASTGQVLNQPQH
TRBV28	ASSLFMAADRGANYGYT
TRBV6-2/TRBV6-3	ASSWGDGYT
TRBV2	ASRLDRGITEAF
TRBV19	ASSVFLPESRLFGTDTQY
TRBV27	ASSGARHQPQH
TRBV27	ASSPWTGTTNEKLF
TRBV3-1/TRBV3-2	ASSQQGTHGYT
TRBV6-5	ASSYAYSSTDTQY
TRBV19	ASGTGKSGNQPQH
TRBV18	ASSSYDRGLGNTIY
TRBV9	ASSPQTGVDTEAF
TRBV6-1	ASTDRYSGNTIY
TRBV28	ASTRGFAGGPEAF
TRBV18	ASSPPQGRTNEKLF
TRBV13	ASSLEDRYGYT
TRBV18	ASSPRLERGQETQY
TRBV5-4	ASSLGGRMVGELF
TRBV28	ASIRIEGAGEAF
TRBV19	ASSILDRGNYGYT
TRBV6-4	ASRGLAGATGELF
TRBV4-2	ASSQDPSSGTSTDTQY
TRBV27	ASRVRSYNSPLH
TRBV7-3	ASSDKRNIQY
TRBV10-1	ASSERTGGNEQF